Sequencing of this T cell receptor (beta chain) was carried out in a study of T cells in Graves' hyperthyroidism and ophthalmopathy. TCR beta CDR3 regions were amplified from RNA transcripts. TCR CDR3 regions were first amplified by RT-PCR with HTBI primers. TCRdb re-analysed the multiplex PCR reads in MiXCR, keeping a single row per CDR3 protein. This sample has about 760,000 distinct CDR3 sequences, with approximately 40% found just once. Germline-derived CDR1 and CDR2 are SQVTM and ANQGSEA. This CDR3 has 16 amino acids. Trimming cost V 5 bases and J 3 bases, with 17 bases left between them. This clonotype was observed many times.

Material: blood. The rearrangement joins TRBV29-1 to TRBJ1-6, with D unresolved. The sequence was obtained from a woman in her thirties or forties with Graves' hyperthyroidism. The CDR3 DNA sequence: TGCAGCGTTACCCCGGAACGGGCCTACTATAATTCACCCCTCCACTTT. Translating gives CSVTPERAYYNSPLHF.